The source of this T cell receptor beta chain is a study of neurological immune-mediated disorders. On this clonotype: Its antigen is as yet unknown. An end of the junction differs from the germline gene, which may be a read error.

From the 5' RACE reads, TCRdb called clonotypes with MiXCR, one entry per CDR3 protein. Among about 65,000 distinct CDR3 sequences listed, 4.1% were seen once. From germline, CDR1 is MNHEY and CDR2 SVGEGT. The CDR3 has 16 amino acids. Study observations and caveats: Expansion of TCR clones was greatest in HTLV-1-associated myelopathy and smallest in multiple sclerosis, where it fell below that of healthy controls.

Sequencing input: PBMCs. The clonotype was recovered from a man in his fifties with multiple sclerosis. This chain links TRBV6-2 or TRBV6-3 with TRBJ1-6; TRBD1 might be the D (6 bases). CDR3 DNA sequence: TGTGCCAGCAGGGACGACAGGAGCTCCTATAATTCACCCCTCAACTTT. Encoded protein: CASRDDRSSYNSPLNF.